This TCR beta chain was captured by sequencing in a study of shared clonotypes between healthy human individuals (dated by TCRdb to between 2020 and 2021). Study-level background: The cohort included three men and a couple of women between 18 and 49 years of age. For each donor, CD4 naive and CD4 memory were each run on three plates, CD8 naive on two plates, and CD8 memory on one plate. The study deeply sequenced blood TCR repertoires of five healthy adults to estimate repertoire size and the extent of clonotype sharing between individuals. Libraries were prepared and TCR repertoires were sequenced by different laboratories using diverse techniques, in order to increase sequencing depth and limit assay-specific biases. Between about 0.9 and 8.9 billion PBMCs per donor were obtained by leukapheresis.

What the work shows at the level of the full study, not this receptor alone: Because the study included only a small number of donors, the genetic and exposure-history diversity represented was limited. Rarefaction of sorted-subset datasets indicated incomplete sequencing despite the large sequencing depth. Sampling was restricted to blood, and TCR repertoires in tissue are likely to differ from TCR repertoires in blood. When a few donors were compared, the shared fraction of clonotypes was roughly 5% for naive CD4, more than 3% for naive CD8, 2% to 2.5% for memory CD4, and roughly 0.43% for memory CD8. Pairwise subsampling led to the expectation that sequencing depth would affect the degree of clonotype sharing among donors. Compared with non-shared clonotypes, the clonotypes found in all four sorted-subset donors had higher generation probabilities. Naive subsets generally had larger estimated clonotype richness than memory subsets did.

TCR CDR3 regions were amplified from genomic DNA by multiplex PCR using the deep immunoSEQ assay. Extracted genomic DNA from each cell subset was spread evenly across all wells of several immunoSEQ 96-well plates, with each plate serving as a replicate. For sorted subsets, each replicate PCR was loaded with roughly 0.2 ug genomic DNA, equivalent to 25,000 to 35,000 T cell genomes. Purified libraries were quantified with a Qubit 3.0 fluorometer, sized on a Bioanalyzer 2100, and re-quantified with the KAPA Library Quantification kit. Each immunoSEQ 96-well plate was sequenced on its own single-read 150-cycle Illumina NextSeq 550 flow cell. In the authors' own workflow: The immunoSEQ output contained only junctional sequences without quality scores, so filtering could not match that applied to full-length reads. Sequences were annotated with PyIR, a Python wrapper for IgBLAST v1.9, and V/J genes and CDR3 were assigned using IMGT germline references. Reads with weak V/J assignments (E-value above 1e-6), missing CDR3, stop codons, out-of-frame junctions, or ambiguous translated residues were removed. V3J clonotypes were defined by identical inferred V gene, J gene, and CDR3 amino acid sequence. Percentage overlap between repertoires was calculated by dividing the number of shared unique clonotypes by the size of the smaller repertoire. Three approaches were used to assess repertoire richness: RTK rarefaction, the Chao1 estimator, and Recon v2.1 estimates of unobserved clonotypes. For all TCRbeta clonotypes obtained by the gDNA method from a few donors, generation probabilities were computed with OLGA. This is the immuneACCESS table as TCRdb keeps it, with only in-frame sequences that have V and J called. A part of the clones is gone; compared with another copy, unresolved V genes explain less than half, and the rest is unexplained. The V and J calls and clone size come from that table; D and trimming were worked out from the DNA. This sample gives around 2.5 million clones in total; approximately 93% of them show up just once. Around 0.37% of the sample is held by the ten biggest clonotypes.

Reading the germline V gene gives CDR1 SGHAT and CDR2 FQNNGV. Clipping removes 7 bases from V and 3 bases from J, with 11 as the unmatched junction base count. Reading from cysteine to phenylalanine, the CDR3 counts 15 amino acids. The retained sequence is limited to the CDR3, 45 bases, with the frame set at the first base. As concerns this clone: The clone's antigen remains unknown. Base qualities are not recorded, but no much larger clone differs from it by a single base.

The donors were healthy, HIV-negative adults with no recently reported acute infections or vaccinations. All donors were Caucasian adults living in Nashville, Tennessee, USA. CD4+ T cells were enriched through magnetic negative selection, after which naive cells were positively selected on CD45RA and the remaining negative fraction served as the memory subset. Blood was collected by leukapheresis, and PBMCs were isolated by Ficoll-Histopaque density gradient centrifugation and then cryopreserved in liquid nitrogen vapor phase. Analytical flow cytometry was used to check the purity and quantity of every magnetically sorted T cell population. Each sorted fraction had its genomic DNA isolated and then quantified by UV absorbance on a Nanodrop 2000c.

This chain is built from TRBV11-2 and TRBJ2-7; 8 of the junction bases match TRBD2. Input material: naive CD4+ T cells from PBMCs. In light of the paper, this sample's cell subset or site label describes: CD45RA+ positively selected. This TCR derives from a man between 18 and 29 years old in good health. Some clones in this sample may be carry-over from other donors' samples. The sequenced DNA is TGTGCCAGCACCATCAGGGCTAGCGGGTTCTACGAGCAGTACTTC. Protein translation: CASTIRASGFYEQYF.